This T cell receptor (beta chain) was captured in a study of OX40 agonist ivuxolimab in advanced cancers. Broadly, across the study: The costimulatory receptor OX40 (CD134) was targeted by ivuxolimab, a fully human IgG2 agonistic monoclonal antibody. Intravenous ivuxolimab was administered to patients every 2 weeks at six dose levels: 0.01, 0.1, 0.3, 1.5, 3 and 10 mg/kg. Of the 50 to 55 dose-escalation patients, hepatocellular carcinoma was present in roughly 19, melanoma in roughly 15, renal cell carcinoma in 9 and head and neck cancer in 9. In the dose-escalation cohort, more than 80% of patients were male, and the mean age was 60 years with a range of about 20 to 90. Patients were allowed to have had prior anti-PD-1, anti-PD-L1 or anti-CTLA-4 therapy, and roughly 40% of the dose-escalation patients had been treated with checkpoint inhibitors. Three dose-escalation patients achieved partial responses, one with hepatocellular carcinoma and two with cutaneous melanoma. Peripheral TCRbeta sequencing aimed to test whether ivuxolimab altered TCR sequence diversity and caused clonal T-cell expansion. The paper reports the monotherapy dose-escalation portion (N ≈ 52 patients) of the phase I ivuxolimab trial. What the work shows at the level of the full study, not this receptor alone: At doses from 0.1 to 3.0 mg/kg, clonal expansion was seen in both CD4+ and CD8+ blood T cells between baseline and week 6. Low levels of normalized T-cell clonal expansion were also seen in some patients who did not respond. On average, CD8+ T cells showed more expanded clones than CD4+ T cells after ivuxolimab. In partial responders in the 0.1-3.0 mg/kg groups, normalized peripheral clonal expansion was found to be among the lowest, especially among CD8+ T cells. The antigen specificity of the clonally expanded peripheral T cells was not determined.

Genomic DNA was isolated from the sorted cells so that the TCRbeta CDR3 region could be sequenced. The immunoSEQ Assay was used for sequencing of TCRbeta CDR3 regions. TCRdb took this table from immuneACCESS and kept in-frame rearrangements with V and J called. Such tables lack part of the clones; where checked against another copy, unresolved V genes explain under half of the gap, and the rest is unexplained. The sample table lists 54,000 or so clones, 80% of them with a count of one. Together, the top ten hold around 4.6% of the sample. Details on this clone: It lacks a known antigen. Base qualities are missing; no much larger clone stands one base away.

V lost 4 bases and J lost 0 bases; the stretch between them is 8 bases long. As encoded in the germline V gene, CDR1 is SNHLY while CDR2 is FYNNEI. The CDR3, from cysteine to phenylalanine, totals 14 residues. Only the CDR3 region is kept as DNA, spanning 42 bases read in frame from base 1. The trial excluded patients who had a history of autoimmune disease or were on systemic immunosuppression. In every dose cohort, peripheral blood was drawn for TCR sequencing at baseline, cycle 4 day 1, and cycle 7 day 1. The samples were drawn from a first-in-human, open-label, multicenter phase I dose-escalation trial of ivuxolimab. The trial enrolled adults with locally advanced or metastatic head and neck squamous cell, hepatocellular, melanoma or renal cell carcinoma. Before TCR sequencing, CD4+ T cells and CD8+ T cells from peripheral blood were sorted into separate populations.

Recombination linked TRBV2 to TRBJ2-3; possibly the D gene is TRBD2, per 5 matching bases. This clonotype was obtained from an adult with an advanced solid tumor such as melanoma, head and neck, liver or kidney cancer. The sample here was CD4+ or CD8+ T cells sorted from blood, taken in a trial of the OX40 agonist ivuxolimab. The DNA sequence follows: TGTGCCAGCAGTGGGGGAGTTAGCACAGATACGCAGTATTTT. It translates to CASSGGVSTDTQYF.